This TCR beta chain was sequenced in a study of control samples from healthy donors and cancer patients. Sequenced by immunoSEQ multiplex PCR; TCRdb stores in-frame clones only, minus some. The data hold 150,000 to 200,000 clones, with roughly 90% observed a single time. The CDR3 runs to 14 residues. V dropped 8 bases and J dropped 2 bases, with 12 bases sitting between them. Germline V gives CDR1 SSHAT, CDR2 FNYEAQ (reference sequence). This chain connects TRBV7-7 to TRBJ2-2; D gene unclear. The source is a man aged 25 to 40 in good health. Sequencing was performed on blood. CDR3 residues: CASSQVLNTGELFF. In DNA, the CDR3 is TGTGCCAGCTCGCAGGTCCTTAACACCGGGGAGCTGTTTTTT.